This T cell receptor (beta chain) was sequenced in a study of siplizumab effects on memory and regulatory T cells. For every sample, about 10^5 TCR templates were assayed. Produced via immunoSEQ multiplex PCR; TCRdb's table is partial and in-frame only. In the table there are about 91,000 clones, 90% to 95% of which are singletons. Notes on this clone: The antigen is undetermined.

V shed 5 bases, J shed 3 bases, and the junction held 2 bases outside the gene matches. The germline CDR1 and CDR2 sequences are SGHTA and FQGNSA. The CDR3 is 13 residues long. Study-level findings and limits: Only a minor fraction of alloreactive clones mapped to unstimulated subsets. Memory cells seemed less diverse than naive T cells, which also seemed major contributors to the alloresponse. A significant reduction in alloreactive sequences traceable to unstimulated CD4+ memory cells was produced by siplizumab.

The TCR was taken from a human donor in good health. The J gene is TRBJ1-2, the V gene TRBV7-2; 8 positions match TRBD1. The sample consisted of CD8+ T cells sorted from blood. DNA for the CDR3: TGTGCCAGCAGCAAGACAGGGGACTATGGCTACACCTTC. Its translation is CASSKTGDYGYTF.